The rows below give T cell receptor beta chains drawn from one sample of a study of T cells in localized non-small cell lung cancer. Here immunoSEQ multiplex PCR was the method, and the copy in TCRdb shows in-frame clones only, minus some. The sample includes some 2,000 clones, 20% to 25% of them seen just once. Material: lung tumor tissue, obtained before any cancer treatment. The receptors here all came from a woman aged 35 to 70 with stage II squamous cell lung carcinoma. CDR3s include the opening cysteine and the closing phenylalanine or tryptophan. Fields, in order: D gene, J gene, V gene, clone size, CDR3 DNA, CDR3 protein. The D gene is left open where the match is weak. Only part of the rows carry a size: once, few, many, or a class if the clone is expanded.

D: TRBD2
J: TRBJ2-7
V: TRBV14
size: NA
DNA: TGTGCCAGCAGCCTGACTAGCGGGGGAACCTACGAGCAGTACTTC
CDR3: CASSLTSGGTYEQYF

D: NA
J: TRBJ1-2
V: TRBV18
size: NA
DNA: TGTGCCAGCTCAGGATCTCCTCCTCCCAACTATGGCTACACCTTC
CDR3: CASSGSPPPNYGYTF

D: TRBD1
J: TRBJ1-2
V: TRBV6-8
size: medium-sized
DNA: TGTGCCAGCAGTTTCCGGACAGGCTATGGCTACACCTTC
CDR3: CASSFRTGYGYTF

D: NA
J: TRBJ1-5
V: TRBV11-3
size: medium-sized
DNA: TGTGCCAGCAGCCCCTTTAGGGAAAGCAATCAGCCCCAGCATTTT
CDR3: CASSPFRESNQPQHF

D: NA
J: TRBJ1-2
V: TRBV11-3
size: many
DNA: TGTGCCAGCAGCTTGGGCCCAGAAGCTAACTATGGCTACACCTTC
CDR3: CASSLGPEANYGYTF

D: TRBD2
J: TRBJ2-1
V: TRBV19
size: few
DNA: TGTGCCAGTAGGCTAGCGGGAGTGGGGTACAATGAGCAGTTCTTC
CDR3: CASRLAGVGYNEQFF

D: NA
J: TRBJ2-5
V: TRBV25-1
size: NA
DNA: TGTGCCAGCTCCCCCAGGGGTAGGGAGACCCAGTACTTC
CDR3: CASSPRGRETQYF

D: TRBD1
J: TRBJ2-2
V: TRBV6-8
size: NA
DNA: TGTGCCAGCAGCCACGACAGGGACACCGGGGAGCTGTTTTTT
CDR3: CASSHDRDTGELFF

D: NA
J: TRBJ2-1
V: TRBV15
size: few
DNA: TGTGCCACCAGCAGCCCTCGACAGGCCGATTCCTACAATGAGCAGTTCTTC
CDR3: CATSSPRQADSYNEQFF

D: NA
J: TRBJ2-7
V: TRBV11-3
size: NA
DNA: TGTGCCAGCAGCTCATTAGCGGTTGAAGTTCGCGAGCAGTACTTC
CDR3: CASSSLAVEVREQYF

D: TRBD2
J: TRBJ2-3
V: TRBV6-8
size: few
DNA: TGTGCCACCAGACTAGCGGGAGGCACAGATACGCAGTATTTT
CDR3: CATRLAGGTDTQYF

D: NA
J: TRBJ1-5
V: TRBV30
size: NA
DNA: TGTGCCTGGAGTAAGGGGGACGATCAGCCCCAGCATTTT
CDR3: CAWSKGDDQPQHF

D: TRBD2
J: TRBJ2-1
V: TRBV9
size: NA
DNA: TGTGCCAGCAGCGCCGAAATCGGCGGGAGGATAAATGAGCAGTTCTTC
CDR3: CASSAEIGGRINEQFF

D: NA
J: TRBJ1-1
V: TRBV7-5
size: medium-sized
DNA: TGTGCCAGCACCTGGAGGGACAGGGGCACTGAAGCTTTCTTT
CDR3: CASTWRDRGTEAFF

D: TRBD2
J: TRBJ2-5
V: TRBV15
size: few
DNA: TGTGCCACCAGCAGCCTCACTCTAGCGGGTGAGACCCAGTACTTC
CDR3: CATSSLTLAGETQYF

D: NA
J: TRBJ2-7
V: TRBV6-7
size: NA
DNA: TGTGCCAGCAGTTACGGCTCACGGGGGGCAGACTACGAGCAGTACTTC
CDR3: CASSYGSRGADYEQYF

D: TRBD2
J: TRBJ2-3
V: TRBV7-1
size: NA
DNA: TGTGCCAGCAGCCTAGCGGCCACAGATACGCAGTATTTT
CDR3: CASSLAATDTQYF

D: NA
J: TRBJ2-2
V: TRBV11-3
size: few
DNA: TGTGCCAGCAGCCTCGGGGGTAGAGACACCGGGGAGCTGTTTTTT
CDR3: CASSLGGRDTGELFF

D: NA
J: TRBJ1-1
V: TRBV9
size: NA
DNA: TGTGCCAGCAGCGTCATTTGGGCGGACACTGAAGCTTTCTTT
CDR3: CASSVIWADTEAFF

D: TRBD1
J: TRBJ1-5
V: TRBV6-8
size: few
DNA: TGTGCCAGCAGGGACAGGACGGGCAATCAGCCCCAGCATTTT
CDR3: CASRDRTGNQPQHF

D: TRBD1
J: TRBJ2-7
V: TRBV18
size: NA
DNA: TGTGCCAGCTCACAGAGGGACAGGGTCGACGAGCAGTACTTC
CDR3: CASSQRDRVDEQYF

D: NA
J: TRBJ2-5
V: TRBV28
size: NA
DNA: TGTGCCAGCAGTTCCCGTCTCGGGTCTGTTGGAGAGACCCAGTACTTC
CDR3: CASSSRLGSVGETQYF

D: NA
J: TRBJ2-4
V: TRBV30
size: NA
DNA: TGTGCCTGGAGTGCCTATCTAGCCAAAAACATTCAGTACTTC
CDR3: CAWSAYLAKNIQYF

D: NA
J: TRBJ2-1
V: TRBV6-8
size: NA
DNA: TGTGCCAGCAGTTACCCAGGGACCTCTTACAATGAGCAGTTCTTC
CDR3: CASSYPGTSYNEQFF

D: NA
J: TRBJ1-4
V: TRBV23-1
size: NA
DNA: TGCGCCAGCAGCTTGGCGTTGGATGAAAAACTGTTTTTT
CDR3: CASSLALDEKLFF

D: NA
J: TRBJ2-1
V: TRBV1
size: NA
DNA: TGCGCCAGCAGCCAAGACCCAGCGGGAGCGCAGTTCTTC
CDR3: CASSQDPAGAQFF

D: NA
J: TRBJ2-3
V: TRBV14
size: NA
DNA: TGTGCCAGCAGCCAGCAGCTTGGCGATACGCAGTATTTT
CDR3: CASSQQLGDTQYF

D: NA
J: TRBJ1-2
V: TRBV4-1
size: medium-sized
DNA: TGCGCCAGCAGCCAAGGAAACAGGGAGGAAAACTATGGCTACACCTTC
CDR3: CASSQGNREENYGYTF

D: NA
J: TRBJ1-1
V: TRBV30
size: hyperexpanded
DNA: TGTGCCTGGAGTGAGGAAAACACTGAAGCTTTCTTT
CDR3: CAWSEENTEAFF

D: NA
J: TRBJ2-5
V: TRBV5-1
size: NA
DNA: TGCGCCAGCAGCCTACCTGGGACTCTAGAGACCCAGTACTTC
CDR3: CASSLPGTLETQYF

D: NA
J: TRBJ1-5
V: TRBV28
size: large
DNA: TGTGCCAGCCAGTACAGGGGCAATCAGCCCCAGCATTTT
CDR3: CASQYRGNQPQHF

D: TRBD2
J: TRBJ2-1
V: TRBV30
size: few
DNA: TGTGCCTGGAGTGTACTAGCGGGGGGTGGTGAGCAGTTCTTC
CDR3: CAWSVLAGGGEQFF

D: NA
J: TRBJ2-2
V: TRBV11-3
size: medium-sized
DNA: TGTGCCAGCAGCCCACAGGCAGGGATGAGGGAGCTGTTTTTT
CDR3: CASSPQAGMRELFF

D: TRBD1
J: TRBJ1-2
V: TRBV7-4
size: medium-sized
DNA: TGTGCCAGCAGCCCCGGACAGGAGAGAGGCTACACCTTC
CDR3: CASSPGQERGYTF

D: TRBD1
J: TRBJ2-5
V: TRBV11-3
size: NA
DNA: TGTGCCAGCAGCAACCGAAGGGGGCTAGAGACCCAGTACTTC
CDR3: CASSNRRGLETQYF

D: NA
J: TRBJ2-1
V: TRBV11-3
size: NA
DNA: TGTGCCAGCAGCTTGAGGGTGGGGCTTCTTAATGAGCAGTTCTTC
CDR3: CASSLRVGLLNEQFF

D: TRBD2
J: TRBJ2-5
V: TRBV11-3
size: medium-sized
DNA: TGTGCCAGCAGCTGGACTAGCGGGCAAGAGACCCAGTACTTC
CDR3: CASSWTSGQETQYF

D: TRBD2
J: TRBJ2-3
V: TRBV30
size: NA
DNA: TGTGCCTGGAGAAGAACTAGCGGGAAGACAGATACGCAGTATTTT
CDR3: CAWRRTSGKTDTQYF

D: NA
J: TRBJ1-6
V: TRBV9
size: large
DNA: TGTGCCAGCAGCGTTCCCGCCCTAGCCAATTCACCCCTCCACTTT
CDR3: CASSVPALANSPLHF

D: TRBD2
J: TRBJ2-5
V: TRBV11-3
size: once
DNA: TGTGCCAGCAGCTTTGCGGGAGGGCCGCAAGAGACCCAGTACTTC
CDR3: CASSFAGGPQETQYF

D: NA
J: TRBJ2-6
V: TRBV5-1
size: NA
DNA: TGCGCCAGCAGCTTGGGGACAGTATCCGATACCCAGTGGTGGTCCGGGGCCAACGTCCTGACTTTC
CDR3: CASSLGTVSDTQWWSGANVLTF

D: NA
J: TRBJ1-2
V: TRBV6-8
size: NA
DNA: TGTGCCAGCAGTTTTCCGACTGGAGCTAACTATGGCTACACCTTC
CDR3: CASSFPTGANYGYTF

D: TRBD1
J: TRBJ1-2
V: TRBV6-8
size: few
DNA: TGTGCCAGCAGTTCCGGGACAGGGTCGTGGGCTAACTATGGCTACACCTTC
CDR3: CASSSGTGSWANYGYTF

D: NA
J: TRBJ1-2
V: TRBV2
size: NA
DNA: TGTGCCAGCAGGGATCGGGGGATCGGTGGCTACACCTTC
CDR3: CASRDRGIGGYTF

D: NA
J: TRBJ2-1
V: TRBV10-2
size: NA
DNA: TGCGCCAGCAGTGCCCCTGGGAGAGAGCAGTTCTTC
CDR3: CASSAPGREQFF

D: NA
J: TRBJ1-1
V: TRBV11-3
size: medium-sized
DNA: TGTGCCAGCAGCCCTGGGGCGGGTAACACTGAAGCTTTCTTT
CDR3: CASSPGAGNTEAFF

D: NA
J: TRBJ2-5
V: TRBV11-3
size: NA
DNA: TGTGCCAGCAGCTTAACTAGACAGCTAGAGACCCAGTACTTC
CDR3: CASSLTRQLETQYF

D: TRBD1
J: TRBJ1-2
V: TRBV30
size: NA
DNA: TGTGCCTGGAGCCCCTCCGGGACAGGGATGAGTGGCTACACCTTC
CDR3: CAWSPSGTGMSGYTF

D: TRBD2
J: TRBJ2-1
V: TRBV11-3
size: NA
DNA: TGTGCCAGCAGCTTTTTTGTAGCGGGGGGGCTCAATGAGCAGTTCTTC
CDR3: CASSFFVAGGLNEQFF

D: NA
J: TRBJ1-1
V: TRBV7-5
size: NA
DNA: TGTGCCAGCAGCCTCCCTGACGGGCGGGTTAGGAACACTGAAGCTTTCTTT
CDR3: CASSLPDGRVRNTEAFF

D: TRBD1
J: TRBJ2-5
V: TRBV6-8
size: few
DNA: TGTGCCAGCAGCCGGGACAGGGATGTTTGGGGCCCAGAGACCCAGTACTTC
CDR3: CASSRDRDVWGPETQYF

D: NA
J: TRBJ2-7
V: TRBV1
size: NA
DNA: TGCGCCAGCAGCCTAGAACTGTCCCGGGACTTCGCCTCCTACGAGCAGTACTTC
CDR3: CASSLELSRDFASYEQYF

D: TRBD2
J: TRBJ2-5
V: TRBV19
size: NA
DNA: TGTGCCAGTAGTACCGGAGGGACTAGCGGTGGAGCCCAGTACTTC
CDR3: CASSTGGTSGGAQYF

D: NA
J: TRBJ1-1
V: TRBV6-8
size: NA
DNA: TGTGCCAGCACCCAACGGGGTTGGACTGAAGCTTTCTTT
CDR3: CASTQRGWTEAFF